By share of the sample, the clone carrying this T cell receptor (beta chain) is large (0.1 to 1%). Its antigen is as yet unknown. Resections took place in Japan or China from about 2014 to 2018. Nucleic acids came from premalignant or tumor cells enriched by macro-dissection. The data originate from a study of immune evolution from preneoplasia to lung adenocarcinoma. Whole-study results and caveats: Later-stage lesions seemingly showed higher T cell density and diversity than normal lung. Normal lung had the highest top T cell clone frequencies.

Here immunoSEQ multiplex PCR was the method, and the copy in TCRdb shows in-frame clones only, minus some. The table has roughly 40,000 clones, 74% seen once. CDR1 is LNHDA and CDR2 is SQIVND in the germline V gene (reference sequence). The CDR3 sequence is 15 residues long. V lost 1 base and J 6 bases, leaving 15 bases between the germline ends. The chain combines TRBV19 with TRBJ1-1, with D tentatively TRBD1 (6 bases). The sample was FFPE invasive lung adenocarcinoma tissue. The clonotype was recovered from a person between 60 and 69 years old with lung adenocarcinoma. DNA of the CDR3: TGTGCCAGTAGTATAGGAGGCAGGGGAAGCGCTGAAGCTTTCTTT. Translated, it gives CASSIGGRGSAEAFF.